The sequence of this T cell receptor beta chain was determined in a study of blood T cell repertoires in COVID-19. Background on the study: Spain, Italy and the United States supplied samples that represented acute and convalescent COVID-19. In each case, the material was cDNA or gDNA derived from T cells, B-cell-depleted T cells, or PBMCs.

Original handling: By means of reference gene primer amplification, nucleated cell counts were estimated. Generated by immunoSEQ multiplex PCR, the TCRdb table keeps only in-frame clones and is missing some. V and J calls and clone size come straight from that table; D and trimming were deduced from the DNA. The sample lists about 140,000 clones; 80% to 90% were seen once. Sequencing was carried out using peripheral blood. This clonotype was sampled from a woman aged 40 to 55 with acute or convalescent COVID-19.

The CDR3 sequence is CASSLSWSGQGAGEQFF. In nucleotides, the CDR3 is TGTGCCAGCAGTTTATCGTGGTCGGGACAGGGGGCCGGTGAGCAGTTCTTC. The chain couples TRBV27 to TRBJ2-1; TRBD1 matches at 12 bases. The V and J ends lost 0 bases and 9 bases, in that order; junction bases with no gene match: 9. Germline loops: CDR1 MNHEY, CDR2 SMNVEV (reference sequence). The CDR3 has 17 residues.